This T cell receptor (beta chain) was retrieved from a study of post-analysis software for immune sequencing data. Across the whole study: Included among the disease courses, which were recorded for the cohort, were relapsing-remitting, secondary progressive and progressive-relapsing multiple sclerosis. General study points: The study found TRBV5-6, TRBV5-1 and TRBV20-1 among five or six TRBV segments more frequent in patients than controls. Controls showed significantly higher normalized Chao1 diversity than did multiple sclerosis patients. Clustering by F measure revealed strong co-clustering among samples prepared together in one batch.

Sequencing libraries made from TCR beta cDNA carried unique molecular identifiers. About 540,000 cDNA molecules were obtained from approximately 0.91 to 9.4 million T cells. One entry per CDR3 protein results from TCRdb running MiXCR on the PCR reads. Of approximately 730,000 distinct CDR3 sequences in the sample, just under 30% were seen once. The ends lost 6 bases at V and 0 bases at J; junction bases unmatched: 6. This CDR3 has 15 amino acids. Concerning this clonotype itself: What it binds is not known.

This clonotype was sampled from a girl under 18 with multiple sclerosis. The chain is built from TRBV12-3 or TRBV12-4 and TRBJ2-3; 7 bases are a match to TRBD1. Sequenced sample: blood. CDR3 DNA sequence: TGTGCCAGCAGACCGACAGGGATTAGCACAGATACGCAGTATTTT. Protein: CASRPTGISTDTQYF.